These T cell receptor beta chains were read from a single sample in a study of T cells in tumors after PD-1 blockade. Some clones are missing from TCRdb's copy, which holds only in-frame ones; the method was immunoSEQ multiplex PCR. The table lists over 60,000 clones, under 80% of them singletons. This specimen consisted of PBMCs, obtained after anti-PD-1 treatment. These receptors were taken from a human donor with basal cell carcinoma. Each CDR3 is given with its conserved first and last residue. A D gene is named only where the DNA matches it firmly. Some rows mark clone size as missing; the rest say once, few, many or name a class of expanded clone.

TRBJ2-3 | TRBV10-3 | - | - | CAISDLTVTDTQYF | TGTGCCATCAGTGATTTAACAGTCACAGATACGCAGTATTTT
TRBJ2-2 | TRBV7-9 | - | - | CASSSLQGGGELFF | TGTGCCAGCAGCTCACTCCAGGGAGGCGGGGAGCTGTTTTTT
TRBJ1-1 | TRBV30 | - | - | CAWSHLRTGNTEAFF | TGTGCCTGGAGTCACCTAAGGACGGGGAACACTGAAGCTTTCTTT
TRBJ1-3 | TRBV7-8 | - | - | CASSLRRGLPTDSGNTIYF | TGTGCCAGCAGCTTACGCCGGGGCCTCCCAACAGACTCTGGAAACACCATATATTTT
TRBJ1-5 | TRBV4-1 | - | - | CASSQGDTYSNQPQHF | TGCGCCAGCAGCCAAGGGGACACCTATAGCAATCAGCCCCAGCATTTT
TRBJ2-5 | TRBV7-2 | TRBD1 | - | CASSLLRTGRETQYF | TGTGCCAGCAGCTTACTTAGGACAGGGAGAGAGACCCAGTACTTC
TRBJ2-1 | TRBV10-1 | TRBD2 | - | CASSAGGPYNEQFF | TGCGCCAGCAGTGCGGGGGGGCCCTACAATGAGCAGTTCTTC
TRBJ2-5 | TRBV10-2 | TRBD2 | - | CASPSPGLATQETQYF | TGCGCCAGCCCATCCCCGGGACTAGCTACCCAAGAGACCCAGTACTTC
TRBJ1-2 | TRBV3-1/TRBV3-2 | - | once | CASSQVLGANYGYTF | TGTGCCAGCAGCCAAGTTCTTGGGGCTAACTATGGCTACACCTTC
TRBJ1-5 | TRBV24-1 | - | few | CATSDPNQPQHF | TGTGCCACCAGTGATCCTAATCAGCCCCAGCATTTT
TRBJ1-1 | TRBV3-1/TRBV3-2 | - | once | CASSQPGAPTEAFF | TGTGCCAGCAGCCAACCAGGGGCCCCCACTGAAGCTTTCTTT
TRBJ2-1 | TRBV6-1 | - | - | CASSETKSYNEQFF | TGTGCCAGCAGTGAAACAAAATCCTACAATGAGCAGTTCTTC
TRBJ2-7 | TRBV19 | TRBD1 | - | CASSKDRGHEQYF | TGTGCCAGTAGTAAAGACAGGGGCCACGAGCAGTACTTC
TRBJ2-3 | TRBV20-1 | - | - | CRGKGGDTQYF | TGCAGGGGAAAGGGCGGAGATACGCAGTATTTT
TRBJ2-7 | TRBV10-2 | TRBD2 | once | CASSAGTSGGASSYEQYF | TGCGCCAGCAGTGCCGGGACTAGCGGGGGGGCCTCTTCCTACGAGCAGTACTTC
TRBJ2-2 | TRBV11-3 | TRBD1 | - | CASSPRTGDTGELFF | TGTGCCAGCAGCCCAAGGACAGGGGACACCGGGGAGCTGTTTTTT
TRBJ1-2 | TRBV30 | - | - | CASPRRGLNYGYTF | TGTGCCTCCCCTAGGCGGGGGCTTAACTATGGCTACACCTTC
TRBJ1-3 | TRBV7-2 | - | few | CASSSGGGALGNTIYF | TGTGCCAGCAGCTCCGGCGGGGGGGCGCTTGGAAACACCATATATTTT
TRBJ1-2 | TRBV5-6 | - | once | CASSLRRGTTNYGYTF | TGTGCCAGCAGCTTGAGGAGGGGAACCACTAACTATGGCTACACCTTC
TRBJ1-6 | TRBV28 | - | few | CASRESSYNSPLHF | TGTGCCAGCAGGGAGAGCTCCTATAATTCACCCCTCCACTTT
TRBJ1-2 | TRBV2 | - | - | CASSGNYGYTF | TGTGCCAGTAGTGGTAATTATGGCTACACCTTC
TRBJ1-1 | TRBV6-5 | - | few | CASSQVGNTEAFF | TGTGCCAGCAGCCAGGTGGGTAACACTGAAGCTTTCTTT
TRBJ1-3 | TRBV5-1 | - | - | CASSFPSRDKVGGNTIYF | TGCGCCAGCAGCTTCCCCAGCCGAGACAAGGTTGGGGGAAACACCATATATTTT
TRBJ2-5 | TRBV18 | TRBD1 | - | CASSPPADRETQYF | TGTGCCAGCTCACCACCAGCGGACAGGGAGACCCAGTACTTC
TRBJ2-2 | TRBV21-1 | - | - | CASSKRLAGGRTGELFF | TGTGCCAGCAGCAAAAGACTAGCGGGGGGGCGAACCGGGGAGCTGTTTTTT
TRBJ2-1 | TRBV7-2 | - | - | CASSLGGHPNEQFF | TGTGCCAGCAGCTTAGGAGGACACCCCAATGAGCAGTTCTTC
TRBJ2-2 | TRBV19 | TRBD1 | - | CASSFDRGRYTGELFF | TGTGCCAGTAGCTTCGACAGGGGGCGTTACACCGGGGAGCTGTTTTTT
TRBJ2-1 | TRBV13 | TRBD1 | - | CASSYPTGGAYNEQFF | TGTGCCAGCAGCTACCCTACAGGGGGCGCTTACAATGAGCAGTTCTTC
TRBJ1-2 | TRBV21-1 | - | - | CASSRDRPNYGYTF | TGTGCCAGCAGCAGGGACAGGCCTAACTATGGCTACACCTTC
TRBJ1-5 | TRBV30 | - | - | CAWSVGDQPQHF | TGTGCCTGGAGTGTTGGGGATCAGCCCCAGCATTTT
TRBJ2-5 | TRBV10-3 | - | - | CAISGTDQETQYF | TGTGCCATCAGTGGGACAGATCAAGAGACCCAGTACTTC
TRBJ2-1 | TRBV6-5 | - | few | CASRPGTLYNEQFF | TGTGCCAGCAGACCCGGGACACTTTACAATGAGCAGTTCTTC
TRBJ2-3 | TRBV11-3 | - | - | CASSPGTGRADTQYF | TGTGCCAGCAGCCCGGGAACAGGGCGGGCAGATACGCAGTATTTT
TRBJ1-2 | TRBV18 | - | - | CASSLGPDYGYTF | TGTGCCAGCTCACTCGGACCGGACTATGGCTACACCTTC
TRBJ1-1 | TRBV5-1 | TRBD1 | - | CASSLTGTALGAEAFF | TGCGCCAGCAGCTTAACCGGGACAGCCCTTGGGGCTGAAGCTTTCTTT
TRBJ1-1 | TRBV10-1 | - | - | CASSDPDTLNTEAFF | TGCGCCAGCAGTGATCCGGACACCCTGAACACTGAAGCTTTCTTT
TRBJ2-7 | TRBV5-1 | TRBD2 | once | CASSLGLLGGRLGSYEQYF | TGCGCCAGCAGCTTGGGGCTGTTGGGGGGGAGGTTAGGTTCCTACGAGCAGTACTTC
TRBJ1-1 | TRBV6-6 | - | - | CASRRTGTTNTEAFF | TGTGCCAGCCGAAGAACCGGGACAACGAACACTGAAGCTTTCTTT
TRBJ2-7 | TRBV10-1 | - | - | CASSESGRMVLEQYF | TGCGCCAGCAGTGAGTCAGGCAGGATGGTTCTCGAGCAGTACTTC
TRBJ1-5 | TRBV4-1 | - | - | CASSRPDRSNQPQHF | TGCGCCAGCAGCCGGCCGGACAGAAGCAATCAGCCCCAGCATTTT
TRBJ2-7 | TRBV7-2 | - | few | CASSSHASSYEQYF | TGTGCCAGCAGCTCTCACGCAAGCTCCTACGAGCAGTACTTC
TRBJ2-1 | TRBV6-6 | - | - | CASSLPPWGAQDEQFF | TGTGCCAGCAGTTTACCCCCGTGGGGGGCGCAAGATGAGCAGTTCTTC
TRBJ1-3 | TRBV6-5 | - | - | CASRNLLNSGNTIYF | TGTGCCAGCAGGAACCTTTTAAACTCTGGAAACACCATATATTTT
TRBJ2-2 | TRBV15 | - | - | CATSREGVGSGLANTGELFF | TGTGCCACCAGCAGAGAGGGGGTTGGGTCGGGGCTCGCGAACACCGGGGAGCTGTTTTTT
TRBJ2-3 | TRBV5-1 | - | - | CASRVKGQDTQYF | TGCGCCAGCAGGGTTAAGGGTCAAGATACGCAGTATTTT
TRBJ1-5 | TRBV4-2 | - | few | CASSQVDRNQPQHF | TGTGCCAGCAGCCAAGTGGACAGAAATCAGCCCCAGCATTTT
TRBJ2-1 | TRBV6-1 | TRBD2 | - | CASSEGGGSYNEQFF | TGTGCCAGCAGTGAAGGGGGGGGGTCCTACAATGAGCAGTTCTTC
TRBJ2-3 | TRBV6-5 | - | - | CASSPLRGDTQYF | TGTGCCAGCAGCCCCCTCAGGGGTGATACGCAGTATTTT
TRBJ2-3 | TRBV6-2/TRBV6-3 | TRBD1 | - | CASNPDRGHGDTQYF | TGTGCCAGCAACCCGGACAGGGGGCACGGAGATACGCAGTATTTT
TRBJ1-6 | TRBV6-6 | TRBD1 | few | CASSSPGGVLNSPLHF | TGTGCCAGCAGTAGTCCAGGGGGCGTTCTCAATTCACCCCTCCACTTT
TRBJ2-2 | TRBV7-7 | - | - | CASSLEGPGELFF | TGTGCTAGCAGCTTAGAGGGACCCGGAGAGCTGTTTTTT
TRBJ2-6 | TRBV7-2 | - | - | CASSKTGFSGANVLTF | TGTGCCAGCAGTAAGACAGGTTTCTCTGGGGCCAACGTCCTGACTTTC
TRBJ1-4 | TRBV7-6 | - | - | CASSPGEGLTNEKLFF | TGTGCCAGCAGCCCAGGAGAGGGGCTAACTAATGAAAAACTGTTTTTT
TRBJ2-5 | TRBV5-5 | - | - | CASSLGAIGLQETQYF | TGTGCCAGCAGCTTGGGGGCAATAGGCCTCCAAGAGACCCAGTACTTC
TRBJ2-7 | TRBV25-1 | TRBD2 | many | CASSSGGPYEQYF | TGTGCCAGCAGTTCGGGGGGGCCCTACGAGCAGTACTTC